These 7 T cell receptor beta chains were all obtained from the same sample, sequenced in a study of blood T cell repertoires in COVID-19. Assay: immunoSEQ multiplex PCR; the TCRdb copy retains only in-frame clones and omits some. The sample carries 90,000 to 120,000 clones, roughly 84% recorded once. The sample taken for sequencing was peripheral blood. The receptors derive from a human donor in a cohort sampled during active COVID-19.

The CDR3 sequence: CASISTPIGLVGPYEQYV. The CDR3 DNA is TGTGCCAGCATCAGCACACCCATAGGACTTGTTGGGCCCTACGAGCAGTACGTC. This chain connects TRBV27 to TRBJ2-7; D perhaps matches TRBD2 (5 bases). Trimming shortened V by 7 bases and J by 2 bases, and 27 bases separated the two germline ends. CDR1 and CDR2 (germline): MNHEY, SMNVEV (reference sequence). The CDR3 spans 18 residues.

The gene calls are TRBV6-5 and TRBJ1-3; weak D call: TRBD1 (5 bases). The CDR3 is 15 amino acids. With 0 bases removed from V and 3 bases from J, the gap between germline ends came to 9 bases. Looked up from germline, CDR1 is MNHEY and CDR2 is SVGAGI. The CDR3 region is CASSYSDSSGNTIYF. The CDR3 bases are TGTGCCAGCAGTTACTCCGACAGTAGTGGAAACACCATATATTTT.

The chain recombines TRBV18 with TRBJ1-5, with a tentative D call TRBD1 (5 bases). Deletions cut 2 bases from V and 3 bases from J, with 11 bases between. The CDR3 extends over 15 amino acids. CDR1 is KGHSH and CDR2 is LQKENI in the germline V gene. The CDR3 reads CASSPKQANNQPQHF. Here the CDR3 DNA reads TGTGCCAGCTCACCAAAACAGGCAAACAATCAGCCCCAGCATTTT.

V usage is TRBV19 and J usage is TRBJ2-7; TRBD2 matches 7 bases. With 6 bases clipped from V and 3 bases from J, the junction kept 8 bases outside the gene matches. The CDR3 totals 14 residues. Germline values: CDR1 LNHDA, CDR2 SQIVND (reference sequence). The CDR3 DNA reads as TGTGCCAGTAGCCTTCGGGAGGTGAGCTACGAGCAGTACTTC. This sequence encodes CASSLREVSYEQYF.

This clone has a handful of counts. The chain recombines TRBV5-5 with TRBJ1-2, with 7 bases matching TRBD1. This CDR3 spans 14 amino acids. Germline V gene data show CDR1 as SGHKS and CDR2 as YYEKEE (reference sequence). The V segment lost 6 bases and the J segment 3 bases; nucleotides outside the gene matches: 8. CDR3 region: CASTQGVGYYGYTF. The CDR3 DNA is TGTGCCAGCACCCAGGGGGTCGGGTACTATGGCTACACCTTC.

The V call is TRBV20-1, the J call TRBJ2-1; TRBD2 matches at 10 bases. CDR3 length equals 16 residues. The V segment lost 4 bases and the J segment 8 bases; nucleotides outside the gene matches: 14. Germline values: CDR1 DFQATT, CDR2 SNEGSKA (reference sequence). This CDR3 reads CSATDDLAGVPYEQFF. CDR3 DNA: TGCAGTGCTACTGATGACCTAGCGGGAGTCCCGTATGAGCAGTTCTTC.

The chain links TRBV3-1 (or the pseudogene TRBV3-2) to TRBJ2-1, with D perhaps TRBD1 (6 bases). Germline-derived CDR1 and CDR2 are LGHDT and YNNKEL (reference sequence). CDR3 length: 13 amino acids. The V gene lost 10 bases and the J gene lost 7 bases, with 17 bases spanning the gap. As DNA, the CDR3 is TGTGCCACCACTCTAGGGGGTGGGAATGAGCAGTTCTTC. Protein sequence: CATTLGGGNEQFF.